This T cell receptor beta chain was sequenced in a study of OX40 agonist ivuxolimab in advanced cancers. Study background: Across the patients, intravenous ivuxolimab was delivered every 2 weeks at 0.01 to 10 mg/kg.

Baseline was the first blood sampling point, followed by cycle 4 day 1 and cycle 7 day 1. Sequenced by immunoSEQ multiplex PCR; TCRdb stores in-frame clones only, minus some. The repertoire holds about 120,000 clones, with around 95% as singletons. The CDR3 loop spans 15 amino acids. V lost 4 bases and J 8 bases, leaving 18 bases between the germline ends. Germline V gene data show CDR1 as SGHDT and CDR2 as YYEEEE. The chain employs TRBV5-6 and TRBJ2-2; perhaps TRBD2 as D (5 bases). Specimen: CD4+ or CD8+ T cells sorted from blood, collected in a trial of the OX40 agonist ivuxolimab. The receptor comes from an adult with an advanced solid tumor such as melanoma, head and neck, liver or kidney cancer. The CDR3 spells CASSRLATITGELFF. CDR3 sequence (DNA): TGTGCCAGCAGCCGACTCGCGACTATCACAGGGGAGCTGTTTTTT.